A selection of T cell receptor beta chains follows, all from one sample in a study of OX40 agonist ivuxolimab in advanced cancers. Sequencing was performed with immunoSEQ multiplex PCR; in TCRdb, only in-frame clones are kept and a portion is missing. Of 70,000 or so clones listed, more than 80% were seen once; the top ten hold approximately 1.1%. Sequencing was performed on CD4+ or CD8+ T cells sorted from blood, taken in a trial of the OX40 agonist ivuxolimab. Every receptor here comes from an adult with an advanced solid tumor such as melanoma, head and neck, liver or kidney cancer. Each CDR3 is given with its conserved first and last residue. Fields, in order: clone size, J gene, V gene, D gene, CDR3 DNA, CDR3 protein. The D gene is left open where the match is weak. Size tells how often a clone was seen (once, few, many) or the class of an expanded clone, and some rows leave it out.

size: -; J: TRBJ2-4; V: TRBV6-1; D: -; DNA: TGTGCCAGCAGTGAAACGACGGGGTTAGCCAAAAACATTCAGTACTTC; CDR3: CASSETTGLAKNIQYF
size: -; J: TRBJ2-7; V: TRBV6-6; D: -; DNA: TGTGCCAGCACTAGCGTCGAATACGAGCAGTACTTC; CDR3: CASTSVEYEQYF
size: -; J: TRBJ2-1; V: TRBV2; D: -; DNA: TGTGCCAGCAGTGATGGCCAGGGCAATGAGCAGTTCTTC; CDR3: CASSDGQGNEQFF
size: once; J: TRBJ2-3; V: TRBV5-1; D: TRBD2; DNA: TGCGCCAGCAGCTTGGGACTAGCGGGCCACACAGATACGCAGTATTTT; CDR3: CASSLGLAGHTDTQYF
size: -; J: TRBJ2-3; V: TRBV7-2; D: TRBD2; DNA: TGTGCCAGCAGCTTTAACCCAGCGGGGGCCCGCACAGATACGCAGTATTTT; CDR3: CASSFNPAGARTDTQYF
size: once; J: TRBJ2-1; V: TRBV9; D: TRBD2; DNA: TGTGCCAGCAGCGTAGTGCCTAGCGGACCCAATCGAAATGAGCAGTTCTTC; CDR3: CASSVVPSGPNRNEQFF
size: -; J: TRBJ1-5; V: TRBV6-1; D: -; DNA: TGTGCCAGCAGTGTTACCGGGACTTGGGCCCCTCAGCCCCAGCATTTT; CDR3: CASSVTGTWAPQPQHF
size: -; J: TRBJ1-4; V: TRBV5-1; D: TRBD1; DNA: TGCGCCAGCAGCGAGGGGGCGACTAATGAAAAACTGTTTTTT; CDR3: CASSEGATNEKLFF
size: once; J: TRBJ2-6; V: TRBV5-8; D: -; DNA: TGTGCCAGCAGCTCCGGACAGCCCTCTGGGGCCAACGTCCTGACTTTC; CDR3: CASSSGQPSGANVLTF
size: few; J: TRBJ1-2; V: TRBV2; D: -; DNA: TGTGCCAGCAGTGAAGGGACAGCTTATGGCTACACCTTC; CDR3: CASSEGTAYGYTF
size: -; J: TRBJ2-7; V: TRBV6-5; D: TRBD1; DNA: TGTGCCAGCAGTACGGGACAGACAACCTACGAGCAGTACTTC; CDR3: CASSTGQTTYEQYF
size: -; J: TRBJ2-3; V: TRBV5-1; D: TRBD2; DNA: TGCGCCAGCAAGAACACAGCGGGGGGGTCGACAGATACGCAGTATTTT; CDR3: CASKNTAGGSTDTQYF
size: -; J: TRBJ1-4; V: TRBV9; D: -; DNA: TGTGCCAGCAGCGTAGTAGGTGGGGGCGCTGAAAAACTGTTTTTT; CDR3: CASSVVGGGAEKLFF
size: -; J: TRBJ1-4; V: TRBV7-6; D: -; DNA: TGTGCCAGCAGCTTAGGCCAGGGCGGGGGACTGTTTTTT; CDR3: CASSLGQGGGLFF
size: once; J: TRBJ1-1; V: TRBV5-6; D: -; DNA: TGTGCCAGCAGCCTCAAAGGGGCCACTGAAGCTTTCTTT; CDR3: CASSLKGATEAFF
size: -; J: TRBJ2-1; V: TRBV19; D: -; DNA: TGTGCCAGTAGTATAGATCGGCGGCCATTGTACAATGAGCAGTTCTTC; CDR3: CASSIDRRPLYNEQFF
size: once; J: TRBJ1-6; V: TRBV5-1; D: TRBD1; DNA: TGCGCCAGCAGCCAGGGCGGGACAGCGGTAAATTCACCCCTCCACTTT; CDR3: CASSQGGTAVNSPLHF
size: -; J: TRBJ2-3; V: TRBV7-9; D: -; DNA: TGTGCCAGCAGCTTACGGGAGTTTACGCAGTATTTT; CDR3: CASSLREFTQYF
size: -; J: TRBJ2-7; V: TRBV28; D: TRBD1; DNA: TGTGCCAGCAGTTCGGGACAGGGGACCGCCTACGAGCAGTACTTC; CDR3: CASSSGQGTAYEQYF
size: -; J: TRBJ2-2; V: TRBV19; D: TRBD1; DNA: TGTGCCAGTACTGGACAGGGTAGGACCGGGGAGCTGTTTTTT; CDR3: CASTGQGRTGELFF
size: once; J: TRBJ1-4; V: TRBV4-2; D: -; DNA: TGTGCCAGCAGCCAAGAAAGAGGTGAAAAACTGTTTTTT; CDR3: CASSQERGEKLFF
size: -; J: TRBJ1-5; V: TRBV5-1; D: -; DNA: TGCGCCAGCAGCTTGTCCCCAGGGGATAATCAGCCCCAGCATTTT; CDR3: CASSLSPGDNQPQHF
size: -; J: TRBJ2-3; V: TRBV6-5; D: TRBD2; DNA: TGTGCCAGCAGTTCCCTGCGGGGGGCTAGCACAGATACGCAGTATTTT; CDR3: CASSSLRGASTDTQYF
size: once; J: TRBJ2-5; V: TRBV2; D: -; DNA: TGTGCCAGCAAGGCGCGAGAGACCCAGTACTTC; CDR3: CASKARETQYF
size: -; J: TRBJ2-3; V: TRBV12-5; D: TRBD2; DNA: TGTGCTAGTGGTTTGCCGAGGACTAGCGGGGGCACAGATACGCAGTATTTT; CDR3: CASGLPRTSGGTDTQYF
size: once; J: TRBJ2-5; V: TRBV27; D: TRBD2; DNA: TGTGCCAGCAGTTTTTTGGGCGGGGGACCTCAAGAGACCCAGTACTTC; CDR3: CASSFLGGGPQETQYF
size: once; J: TRBJ2-3; V: TRBV30; D: TRBD2; DNA: TGTGCCTGGAGTGTAGGCGCGGGGGGTGGGACAGATACGCAGTATTTT; CDR3: CAWSVGAGGGTDTQYF
size: -; J: TRBJ2-1; V: TRBV7-2; D: -; DNA: TGTGCCAGCAGCCCCAGTAGGGATAATGAGCAGTTCTTC; CDR3: CASSPSRDNEQFF
size: -; J: TRBJ2-5; V: TRBV29-1; D: TRBD1; DNA: TGCAGCGTTGAAGATCGAGGGGGCCCGGAGACCCAGTACTTC; CDR3: CSVEDRGGPETQYF
size: few; J: TRBJ1-1; V: TRBV6-1; D: -; DNA: TGTGCCAGCAGGATGACAGTGAACACTGAAGCTTTCTTT; CDR3: CASRMTVNTEAFF
size: -; J: TRBJ1-4; V: TRBV2; D: -; DNA: TGTGCCAGCAGTGGGCGGGGGTCCACTAATGAAAAACTGTTTTTT; CDR3: CASSGRGSTNEKLFF
size: -; J: TRBJ1-2; V: TRBV9; D: -; DNA: TGTGCCAGCAGCCGTTATGGGGAGAACTATGGCTACACCTTC; CDR3: CASSRYGENYGYTF
size: -; J: TRBJ1-1; V: TRBV18; D: TRBD1; DNA: TGTGCCAGCTCACCCCAGGGACAGGGGATGAACACTGAAGCTTTCTTT; CDR3: CASSPQGQGMNTEAFF
size: -; J: TRBJ2-3; V: TRBV14; D: -; DNA: TGTGCCAGCAGCCAAGAATCGAGCTTGGCAGGTTACACAGATACGCAGTATTTT; CDR3: CASSQESSLAGYTDTQYF
size: -; J: TRBJ2-7; V: TRBV6-1; D: TRBD2; DNA: TGTGCCAGCAGTGAAGCCTCTCCCCTAGCGGGGGGCATCTACGAGCAGTACTTC; CDR3: CASSEASPLAGGIYEQYF
size: -; J: TRBJ2-1; V: TRBV15; D: -; DNA: TGTGCCACCAGCAGAGATCGAGGAGGGGGGGCCCTTCCTGAGCAGTTCTTC; CDR3: CATSRDRGGGALPEQFF
size: -; J: TRBJ1-4; V: TRBV30; D: -; DNA: TGTGCCTGGAGTGTAATCCGAGGGGATGTTGAAAAACTGTTTTTT; CDR3: CAWSVIRGDVEKLFF
size: -; J: TRBJ1-4; V: TRBV7-8; D: -; DNA: TGTGCCAGCAGCTTGAGGGTGGGGAGACAAAAACTGTTTTTT; CDR3: CASSLRVGRQKLFF
size: few; J: TRBJ2-1; V: TRBV2; D: -; DNA: TGTGCCAGCACCCTTCGGGGGGCTGGCAATGAGCAGTTCTTC; CDR3: CASTLRGAGNEQFF
size: -; J: TRBJ2-7; V: TRBV5-1; D: -; DNA: TGCGCCAGCAGCGTTACAACTTACGAGCAGTACTTC; CDR3: CASSVTTYEQYF
size: -; J: TRBJ2-5; V: TRBV6-5; D: -; DNA: TGTGCCAGCAGTTACTCGAATCCAGGGCCCGAGACCCAGTACTTC; CDR3: CASSYSNPGPETQYF
size: -; J: TRBJ1-4; V: TRBV28; D: TRBD1; DNA: TGTGCCAGCAGTCTACGGACAGGGTTGACTAATGAAAAACTGTTTTTT; CDR3: CASSLRTGLTNEKLFF
size: -; J: TRBJ2-5; V: TRBV19; D: -; DNA: TGTGCCAGTAGTATAGCGGGAGAGACCCAGTACTTC; CDR3: CASSIAGETQYF
size: -; J: TRBJ2-1; V: TRBV28; D: TRBD1; DNA: TGTGCCAGCAGTCCCGCGGGGACAGGCTTAAGGAATGAGCAGTTCTTC; CDR3: CASSPAGTGLRNEQFF
size: -; J: TRBJ2-1; V: TRBV10-1; D: -; DNA: TGCGCCCGAGTGAAGTGGAATGTCGGGGACACCCGCATGTCCTACAATGAGCAGTTCTTC; CDR3: CARVKWNVGDTRMSYNEQFF
size: -; J: TRBJ2-1; V: TRBV28; D: TRBD1; DNA: TGTGCCAGCAGGGGACAGGGAGGAGGGTACAATGAGCAGTTCTTC; CDR3: CASRGQGGGYNEQFF
size: -; J: TRBJ1-3; V: TRBV28; D: -; DNA: TGTGCCAGCAGTTTTAAGACAACTGGAAACACCATATATTTT; CDR3: CASSFKTTGNTIYF
size: -; J: TRBJ1-3; V: TRBV13; D: -; DNA: TGTGCCAGCAGCGCCGTTGGAAACACCATATATTTT; CDR3: CASSAVGNTIYF
size: -; J: TRBJ2-1; V: TRBV5-6; D: TRBD1; DNA: TGTGCCAGCAGCTTGGCCGCAGGGGGTGTCTACAATGAGCAGTTCTTC; CDR3: CASSLAAGGVYNEQFF
size: -; J: TRBJ1-5; V: TRBV27; D: -; DNA: TGTGCCAGCAGTTTTCTCGCCCGAGGGTTGGCAGATTGGCCCCAGCATTTT; CDR3: CASSFLARGLADWPQHF
size: -; J: TRBJ2-3; V: TRBV9; D: -; DNA: TGTGCCAGCAGCGTAGCGGTAGATACGCAGTATTTT; CDR3: CASSVAVDTQYF
size: once; J: TRBJ1-1; V: TRBV2; D: -; DNA: TGTGCCACCGAGCAGGGGCACGGGAACACTGAAGCTTTCTTT; CDR3: CATEQGHGNTEAFF
size: few; J: TRBJ1-2; V: TRBV5-5; D: TRBD1; DNA: TGTGCCAGCAGCCTCTTGACAGGGCTTGAATATGGCTACACCTTC; CDR3: CASSLLTGLEYGYTF
size: -; J: TRBJ2-5; V: TRBV15; D: -; DNA: TGTGCCACCAGCAGAGATGGGCCGAAGGGTCGATGGAATTTGACCCAGTACTTC; CDR3: CATSRDGPKGRWNLTQYF
size: -; J: TRBJ1-6; V: TRBV19; D: TRBD1; DNA: TGTGCCAGTAGACCGGACAGGGTCGGATCACCCCTCCACTTT; CDR3: CASRPDRVGSPLHF
size: -; J: TRBJ2-3; V: TRBV27; D: -; DNA: TGTGCCAGCAGTTTATCGGTCAGCGGCTCAGATACGCAGTATTTT; CDR3: CASSLSVSGSDTQYF
size: -; J: TRBJ1-4; V: TRBV15; D: -; DNA: TGTGCCACCAGCAGATACCGGGGGGTAACTAATGAAAAACTGTTTTTT; CDR3: CATSRYRGVTNEKLFF